A single T cell receptor (beta chain) is shown here with its context. Its cognate antigen is unknown. Trimming removed 1 base at V and 6 bases at J, with 14 bases between. Germline V lookup: CDR1 SGHDT, CDR2 YYEEEE. CDR3 length: 15 amino acids. Blood libraries mostly used roughly 520 ng genomic DNA, six replicates each. Produced via immunoSEQ multiplex PCR; TCRdb's table is partial and in-frame only. The sample holds 14,000 or so clones, more than 75% seen once. The sample's time point: after neoadjuvant nivolumab, at surgical resection. These data are taken from a study of neoadjuvant anti-PD-1 for oral cavity cancer. Study-wide background: Non-progressing patients received a fourth nivolumab dose near day 43, then surgery on days 50-56. Study results and caveats: PBMC Gini-index clonality exceeded responders' in non-responders post-nivolumab.

The chain combines TRBV5-6 with TRBJ2-1; D is undetermined. This TCR came from a person between 40 and 79 years old with oral cavity squamous cell carcinoma. The sample consisted of PBMCs, taken after nivolumab (anti-PD-1) treatment. CDR3 DNA: TGTGCCAGCAGCTTGATCGCAACGGTAGCCAATGAGCAGTTCTTC. Translation gives CASSLIATVANEQFF.